This T cell receptor (beta chain) came from a study of vaccination and CD4 T cells after COVID-19. Overall study: Investigators stimulated cells with overlapping spike peptides drawn from SARS-CoV-2, HCoV-NL63, HCoV-OC43 and HCoV-229E.

Germline V gene data show CDR1 as LNHNV and CDR2 as YYDKDF (reference sequence). This CDR3 is 18 amino acids long. With 1 base removed from V and 9 bases from J, the gap between germline ends came to 25 bases. Once obtained from cultured CD4+ T cells, the DNA was sequenced using the Oncomine TCR Beta short-read assay. It was from cultured CD4+ T cells that genomic DNA was extracted. MiXCR, run by TCRdb on the PCR reads, gives a single entry per CDR3 protein. The sample records more than 10,000 distinct CDR3 sequences, approximately 79% being singletons. Treatment noted: approximately 11-day PBMC culture with coronavirus spike peptide pools or control peptides (ViraFEST assay). About this clonotype itself: The antigen is unknown.

This receptor was obtained from a human donor who had recovered from COVID-19. Sequencing used CD4+ T cells from blood, cultured in vitro. The chain couples TRBV15 to TRBJ2-1; D is possibly TRBD2 (5 bases). CDR3 protein: CATSRARGSGKQAGEQFF. The CDR3 DNA reads TGTGCCACCAGCAGAGCCCGGGGAAGCGGCAAGCAGGCGGGTGAGCAGTTCTTC.